This TCR beta chain emerged from a study of shared clonotypes between healthy human individuals. A note on this clone: Other nucleotide sequences from this sample produce the same CDR3.

Here immunoSEQ multiplex PCR was the method, and the copy in TCRdb shows in-frame clones only, minus some. This table holds about 1.5 million clones, more than 95% found once. Germline values: CDR1 SGHRS, CDR2 YFSETQ. The CDR3 has 15 amino acids. Trimming cost V 4 bases and J 0 bases, with 11 bases left between them. The sequence was collected from a man aged 30 to 39 in good health. Specimen: naive CD4+ T cells sorted from blood. Specified subset: CD45RA+ positively selected. The chain has TRBV5-1 and TRBJ2-1; possible D gene TRBD2, 5 bases. The CDR3 reads CASSQSGSSYNEQFF. In DNA form, the CDR3 reads TGCGCCAGCAGCCAGAGCGGCAGCTCCTACAATGAGCAGTTCTTC.